The 19 T cell receptor beta chains reported below all come from one sample, sequenced in a study of blood T cell repertoires in COVID-19. Libraries were prepared by immunoSEQ multiplex PCR; TCRdb keeps only in-frame clonotypes and omits some of them. This table holds roughly 170,000 clones, approximately 87% found once. The sequencing sample was made of peripheral blood. All receptors come from a woman aged 70-85 years with COVID-19, enrolled during active disease.

The CDR3 sequence is CASSLGLSGNTEAFF. The CDR3 DNA reads as TGCGCCAGCAGCTTGGGGTTGTCAGGGAACACTGAAGCTTTCTTT. This chain links TRBV5-1 with TRBJ1-1; no clear D. V was clipped by 0 bases and J by 1 base, with 10 bases between them. CDR1 and CDR2 (germline): SGHRS, YFSETQ. The CDR3 loop spans 15 amino acids.

The rearrangement links TRBV4-1 to TRBJ2-3; perhaps TRBD2 as D (5 bases). V dropped 0 bases and J dropped 4 bases, with 8 bases sitting between them. This CDR3 contains 14 residues. Per the germline V gene, CDR1 is MGHRA and CDR2 is YSYEKL. CDR3 DNA: TGCGCCAGCAGCCAAGAGGAGGTCGCAGATACGCAGTATTTT. This sequence encodes CASSQEEVADTQYF.

This chain links TRBV19 with TRBJ2-3, with 13 bases lining up with TRBD2. CDR1 and CDR2 from the germline V gene are LNHDA and SQIVND (reference sequence). The CDR3 is 18 amino acids. The ends lost 2 bases at V and 3 bases at J; junction bases unmatched: 8. This CDR3 is CASSIQGATSGRTDTQYF. The DNA of the CDR3 is TGTGCCAGTAGTATACAGGGGGCGACTAGCGGGAGGACAGATACGCAGTATTTT.

This rearrangement joins TRBV5-6 to TRBJ1-5; the D is unclear. This CDR3 is 13 amino acids long. CDR1 is SGHDT, CDR2 YYEEEE, per germline. Trimming left V 0 bases short and J 7 bases short, with 8 bases between. In DNA form, the CDR3 reads TGTGCCAGCAGCTTGGCCCGAGGACAGCCCCAGCATTTT. Translated: CASSLARGQPQHF.

This clone was observed a few times. The genes are TRBV15 and TRBJ1-2, with TRBD1 matching 9 bases. The J segment lost 8 bases and the V segment lost 9 bases, leaving 10 bases of the junction unmatched. The CDR3 is 13 residues long. CDR1 and CDR2 (germline): LNHNV, YYDKDF (reference sequence). CDR3 sequence: CATEKGTGKGYTF. The CDR3 nucleotides are TGTGCCACGGAAAAAGGGACAGGGAAAGGCTACACCTTC.

The rearrangement links TRBV2 to TRBJ1-2; 11 bases map to TRBD1. The CDR3 is 13 residues long. The V and J ends lost 6 bases and 7 bases, in that order; junction bases with no gene match: 4. Germline V lookup: CDR1 SNHLY, CDR2 FYNNEI. CDR3 nucleotides: TGTGCCAGCAGCACGGACAGGGGGCTTGGCTACACCTTC. Protein: CASSTDRGLGYTF.

The rearrangement joins TRBV11-3 to TRBJ2-2; 9 positions agree with TRBD1. The CDR3 consists of 14 residues. Trimming cost V 4 bases and J 4 bases; bases outside gene matches: 1. From germline, CDR1 is SGHNT and CDR2 YENEEA. The CDR3 DNA reads as TGTGCCAGCAGCTGGACAGGGGCCACCGGGGAGCTGTTTTTT. This sequence encodes CASSWTGATGELFF.

This chain links TRBV18 with TRBJ2-3; the D gene is possibly TRBD2 (5 bases). The CDR3 loop spans 14 amino acids. The V and J ends lost 6 bases and 3 bases respectively, with 13 bases between them. CDR1 is KGHSH, CDR2 LQKENI, per germline. Written as DNA, the CDR3 is TGTGCCAGCTCCGCTCGGGGTTTTACAGATACGCAGTATTTT. The encoded protein is CASSARGFTDTQYF.

The J gene is TRBJ2-3, the V gene TRBV28; 13 bases are a match to TRBD2. The CDR3 spans 18 residues. V lost 6 bases to trimming and J lost 3 bases; unmatched junction nucleotides: 12. Germline CDR1 and CDR2: MDHEN and SYDVKM. CDR3 sequence reads: CASSLGLAGAARTDTQYF. In nucleotides, the CDR3 is TGTGCCAGCAGCTTAGGACTAGCGGGAGCCGCGAGGACAGATACGCAGTATTTT.

V gene TRBV5-1 combines with J gene TRBJ2-1; 14 nucleotides agree with TRBD2. The germline gives CDR1 SGHRS, CDR2 YFSETQ. V gave up 4 bases and J gave up 10 bases; unmatched junction bases: 10. The CDR3 extends over 16 amino acids. The CDR3 nucleotides are TGCGCCAGCAGCCCGGGGACTAGCGGGAGCGTGGGAGAGCAGTTCTTC. Translation gives CASSPGTSGSVGEQFF.

The rearrangement uses TRBV5-4 and TRBJ2-1; 12 bases map to TRBD2. Unmatched junction bases numbered 5, after V lost 0 bases and J lost 7 bases. The germline V gene has CDR1 SGHNT and CDR2 YYREEE (reference sequence). The CDR3 has 16 residues. The CDR3: CASSLAEGLAGNEQFF. CDR3 coding DNA: TGTGCCAGCAGCTTGGCTGAGGGACTAGCGGGTAATGAGCAGTTCTTC.

The CDR3 reads CASSQQDLTEAFF. CDR3 sequence (DNA): TGTGCCAGCAGTCAACAAGATCTCACTGAAGCTTTCTTT. The chain is built from TRBV12-3 or TRBV12-4 and TRBJ1-1; D unclear. This CDR3 spans 13 amino acids. V lost 5 bases and J 4 bases, leaving 11 bases between the germline ends.

The chain carries TRBV7-8 and TRBJ1-2, with a possible D match to TRBD1 (5 bases). The CDR3 runs 15 residues. Germline V gives CDR1 SGHVS, CDR2 FQNEAQ. Trimming left V 3 bases short and J 2 bases short, with 13 bases between. For the CDR3, the DNA is TGTGCCAGCAGCTTCGCATCGGACACAAACTATGGCTACACCTTC. As protein: CASSFASDTNYGYTF.

This clone is a singleton in its sample. The V call is TRBV3-1 (or the pseudogene TRBV3-2), the J call TRBJ1-1; TRBD1 aligns across 7 bases. The CDR3 is made up of 14 amino acids. With 6 bases clipped from V and 4 bases from J, the junction kept 8 bases outside the gene matches. Germline CDR1 reads LGHDT; CDR2 reads YNNKEL (reference sequence). CDR3 coding DNA: TGTGCCAGCAGTCCTACAGGGGCGGGCACTGAAGCTTTCTTT. Protein sequence: CASSPTGAGTEAFF.

This clone came up a few times. The V gene is TRBV5-1, the J gene TRBJ1-6; D uncertain. The V end was cut by 4 bases, the J end by 2 bases, with 10 bases between. CDR1 is SGHRS and CDR2 is YFSETQ in the germline V gene. The CDR3 is made up of 15 amino acids. The DNA of the CDR3 is TGCGCCAGCAGCCAAACCACGGCCTATAATTCACCCCTCCACTTT. Its translation is CASSQTTAYNSPLHF.

The chain is built from TRBV11-2 and TRBJ2-3; maybe TRBD2 (6 bases). This CDR3 has 16 residues. V was pared by 5 bases and J by 0 bases, with 15 bases between. The germline V gene has CDR1 SGHAT and CDR2 FQNNGV. The CDR3 nucleotides read TGTGCCAGCAGCCGACCCGCGGGGACCAGCACAGATACGCAGTATTTT. Translated, it gives CASSRPAGTSTDTQYF.

This chain joins TRBV5-4 and TRBJ2-3; 7 bases map to TRBD2. V lost 4 bases and J lost 0; bases outside the gene matches: 2. This CDR3 contains 14 residues. Germline values: CDR1 SGHNT, CDR2 YYREEE (reference sequence). CDR3 in DNA: TGTGCCAGCAGCCCTAGCGGAAGCACAGATACGCAGTATTTT. This gives the protein CASSPSGSTDTQYF.

CDR3 nucleotides: TGTGCCACCAGCACCAACCGGGACAGGGTCCCCGAGCAGTACTTC. This translates into CATSTNRDRVPEQYF. The chain combines TRBV15 with TRBJ2-7, with TRBD1 identical over 9 bases. This CDR3 is 15 amino acids long. The trim removed 4 bases at V and 6 bases at J, leaving 10 bases unmatched. The germline CDR1 and CDR2 sequences are LNHNV and YYDKDF (reference sequence).

The J gene is TRBJ1-4, the V gene TRBV10-3; D is uncertain. V lost 0 bases and J lost 3, with 8 bases in between. Germline CDR1 is ENHRY and CDR2 is SYGVKD. The CDR3 consists of 15 residues. CDR3 sequence reads: CAISESQTSNEKLFF. Written as DNA, the CDR3 is TGTGCCATCAGTGAGTCACAGACGTCTAATGAAAAACTGTTTTTT.